What follows describes a single T cell receptor (beta chain). Libraries were prepared by immunoSEQ multiplex PCR; TCRdb keeps only in-frame clonotypes and omits some of them. This table has approximately 15,000 clones, roughly 80% appearing once. The data were taken from a study of technical replicates of blood from a few donors. This TCR derives from a human donor in good health. What was sequenced was PBMCs.

This CDR3 reads CAWTRDRVRGSNQPQHF. The CDR3 region has the DNA TGTGCCTGGACGAGGGACAGGGTAAGGGGGAGCAATCAGCCCCAGCATTTT. This rearrangement joins TRBV30 to TRBJ1-5, with 9 bases identical to TRBD1. CDR1 GTSNPN and CDR2 SVGIG come from the germline V gene (reference sequence). This CDR3 has 17 residues. The V gene end was trimmed by 4 bases and the J gene end by 1 base; junction bases not matched to a gene: 11.